Included here is one T cell receptor (beta chain) sequence, with context. Authors' methods: Nucleated cell number was recorded as an estimate derived from reference gene primer amplification. The data were produced by immunoSEQ multiplex PCR, yet TCRdb's version contains in-frame clones alone and is incomplete. That table furnishes V, J and clone size, whereas the DNA furnished D and trimming. The repertoire holds a few hundred thousand clones, with about 81% as singletons. Those enrolled, adults aged 18 to 89 years, came from about 24 US areas. Cohort assignment relied on participant-reported clinical history. This sample is part of a study of blood T cell repertoires in COVID-19. Germline CDR1 is LNHDA and CDR2 is SQIVND (reference sequence). The junction had 7 bases not matched to a gene; V was cut back by 10 bases and J by 4 bases. The CDR3 has 14 amino acids.

The chain uses TRBV19 and TRBJ1-3, with 10 bases identical to TRBD1. The receptor's source is a man aged 25-40 years with acute COVID-19. Source material: PBMCs or T cells enriched from blood (not recorded which). For the CDR3, the DNA is TGTGCCACGGACAGGGGGTCGTCCGGAAACACCATATATTTT. Protein: CATDRGSSGNTIYF.